The entry below gives a single TCR beta chain sequence along with its context. The target antigen is unknown. The data were produced by immunoSEQ multiplex PCR, yet TCRdb's version contains in-frame clones alone and is incomplete. This table has 130,000 or so clones, 80% to 90% appearing once. The data stem from a study of T cells in localized non-small cell lung cancer. General study findings and limits: Sequencing was restricted to one tumor region; therefore, heterogeneity remains possible.

CDR1 and CDR2 from the germline V gene are LNHDA and SQIVND (reference sequence). There are 13 residues in the CDR3. V dropped 3 bases and J dropped 6 bases, with 8 bases sitting between them. The chain has TRBV19 and TRBJ2-2, with no clear D. Sequenced material: peripheral blood, taken before any cancer treatment. The sequence was obtained from a female donor older than 55 with stage I lung adenocarcinoma. Written as DNA, the CDR3 is TGTGCCAGTAGTATCCTAAGTTCCGGGGAGCTGTTTTTT. Translation: CASSILSSGELFF. The complete variable domain, with remaining parts taken from reference TRBV19 and TRBJ2-2, reads DGGITQSPKYLFRKEGQNVTLSCEQNLNHDAMYWYRQDPGQGLRLIYYSQIVNDFQKGDIAEGYSVSREKKESFPLTVTSAQKNPTAFYLCASSILSSGELFFGEGSRLTVL.